These T cell receptor beta chains were read from a single sample in a study of PD-1 blockade in mismatch repair-deficient tumors. Here immunoSEQ multiplex PCR was the method, and the copy in TCRdb shows in-frame clones only, minus some. The sample has some 85,000 clones; about four fifths are singletons. The source was peripheral blood, collected 44 weeks after starting pembrolizumab. The receptors derive from an adult with mismatch repair-deficient cancer. Each CDR3 is given without its conserved first and last residue. Fields, in order: J gene, V gene, CDR3 protein.

J gene: TRBJ1-5; V gene: TRBV28; CDR3 protein: ASSLLGALSPFH
J gene: TRBJ1-3; V gene: TRBV9; CDR3 protein: ASSVDPGTGNTIY
J gene: TRBJ2-3; V gene: TRBV29-1; CDR3 protein: SVRPPGEQY
J gene: TRBJ2-7; V gene: TRBV11-2; CDR3 protein: ASSLSSSYEQY
J gene: TRBJ2-7; V gene: TRBV7-4; CDR3 protein: ASSLVSGAGEQY
J gene: TRBJ2-3; V gene: TRBV27; CDR3 protein: ASRGLAVRDTQY
J gene: TRBJ2-3; V gene: TRBV2; CDR3 protein: ASTVDSGSRTDTQY
J gene: TRBJ2-7; V gene: TRBV6-5; CDR3 protein: ASSTRTGLAYEQY
J gene: TRBJ1-1; V gene: TRBV5-4; CDR3 protein: ASRGTGTLNTEAF
J gene: TRBJ2-5; V gene: TRBV19; CDR3 protein: ASSMDSGETQY
J gene: TRBJ1-2; V gene: TRBV30; CDR3 protein: ACHAGRTNYGYT
J gene: TRBJ1-4; V gene: TRBV27; CDR3 protein: ASSFNGRDEKLF
J gene: TRBJ2-1; V gene: TRBV7-6; CDR3 protein: ASSSLAGISYNEQF
J gene: TRBJ1-2; V gene: TRBV7-6; CDR3 protein: ASSEDSNYGYT
J gene: TRBJ2-5; V gene: TRBV30; CDR3 protein: AWQRGPSETQY
J gene: TRBJ2-1; V gene: TRBV4-1; CDR3 protein: ASSPGKEQF
J gene: TRBJ1-1; V gene: TRBV9; CDR3 protein: ASSLMGTEREAF
J gene: TRBJ1-1; V gene: TRBV5-4; CDR3 protein: ASSLPSGQGTEAF
J gene: TRBJ2-1; V gene: TRBV6-6; CDR3 protein: ASSPGTSPYNEQF
J gene: TRBJ2-2; V gene: TRBV23-1; CDR3 protein: ASSQQTSGSVDTGELF
J gene: TRBJ1-5; V gene: TRBV19; CDR3 protein: ASSKETSNQPQH
J gene: TRBJ2-5; V gene: TRBV11-3; CDR3 protein: ASGTEETQY
J gene: TRBJ2-1; V gene: TRBV2; CDR3 protein: ASSGAGGTSYNEQF
J gene: TRBJ2-4; V gene: TRBV10-1; CDR3 protein: ASSESGGGSKNIQY
J gene: TRBJ2-1; V gene: TRBV4-2; CDR3 protein: ASSFRPGQGYNEQF
J gene: TRBJ1-1; V gene: TRBV9; CDR3 protein: ASSVQVNTEAF
J gene: TRBJ2-7; V gene: TRBV7-8; CDR3 protein: ASSPGAGYEQY
J gene: TRBJ2-5; V gene: TRBV2; CDR3 protein: ASSGLAGGGTQY
J gene: TRBJ2-1; V gene: TRBV2; CDR3 protein: ASSLGQGASNEQF
J gene: TRBJ2-7; V gene: TRBV2; CDR3 protein: ASSGQGEAYEQY
J gene: TRBJ1-2; V gene: TRBV5-8; CDR3 protein: ASSFGQANYGYT